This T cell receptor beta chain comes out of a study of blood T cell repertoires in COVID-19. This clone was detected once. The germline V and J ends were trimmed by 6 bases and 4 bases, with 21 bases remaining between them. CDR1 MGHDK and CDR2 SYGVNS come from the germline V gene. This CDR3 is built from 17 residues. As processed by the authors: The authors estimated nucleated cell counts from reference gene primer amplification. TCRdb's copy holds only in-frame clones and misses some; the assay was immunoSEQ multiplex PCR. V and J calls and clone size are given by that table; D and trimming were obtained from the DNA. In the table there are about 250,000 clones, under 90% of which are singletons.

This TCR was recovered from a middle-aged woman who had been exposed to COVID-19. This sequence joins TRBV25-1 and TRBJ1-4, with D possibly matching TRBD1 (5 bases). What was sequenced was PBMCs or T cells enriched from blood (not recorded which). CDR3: CASSSLSGGTYNEKLFF. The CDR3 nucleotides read TGTGCCAGCAGCAGCCTTTCCGGGGGAACCTATAATGAAAAACTGTTTTTT.